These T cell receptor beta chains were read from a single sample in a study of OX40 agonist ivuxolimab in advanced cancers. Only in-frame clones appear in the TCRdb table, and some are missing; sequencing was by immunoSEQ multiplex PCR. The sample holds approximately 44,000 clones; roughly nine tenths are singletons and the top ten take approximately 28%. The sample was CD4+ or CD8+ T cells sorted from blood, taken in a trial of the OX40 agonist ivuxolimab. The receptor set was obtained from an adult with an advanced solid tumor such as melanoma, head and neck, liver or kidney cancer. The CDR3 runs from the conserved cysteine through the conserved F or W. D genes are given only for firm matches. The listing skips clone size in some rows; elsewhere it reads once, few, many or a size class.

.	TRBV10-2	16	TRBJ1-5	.	TGCGCCAGCAGTGAGTCGTGGGGGGCGCCCAATCAGCCCCAGCATTTT	CASSESWGAPNQPQHF
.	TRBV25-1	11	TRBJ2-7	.	TGTGCCAGCACCATCTCGAACGAGCAGTACTTC	CASTISNEQYF
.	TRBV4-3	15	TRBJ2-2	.	TGCGCCAGCAGAGGGACCGAGCCGAACACCGGGGAGCTGTTTTTT	CASRGTEPNTGELFF
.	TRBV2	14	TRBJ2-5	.	TGTGCCAGCAGTGCGTTCGGGTACGGAGAGACCCAGTACTTC	CASSAFGYGETQYF
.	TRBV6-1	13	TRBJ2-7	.	TGTGCCAGCAGTGTAGGCGTTCCCTACGAGCAGTACTTC	CASSVGVPYEQYF
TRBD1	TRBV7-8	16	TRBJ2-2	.	TGTGCCAGCAGCTTATCGGGGACAGGGTTCACCGGGGAGCTGTTTTTT	CASSLSGTGFTGELFF
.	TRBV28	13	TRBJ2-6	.	TGTGCCAGCAGTTTAATTGGGGCCAACGTCCTGACTTTC	CASSLIGANVLTF
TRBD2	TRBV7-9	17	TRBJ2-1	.	TGTGCCAGCAGCAATCCTCCGGGACTAGCGGGAGTATATGAGCAGTTCTTC	CASSNPPGLAGVYEQFF
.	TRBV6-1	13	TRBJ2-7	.	TGTGCCAGCAGTGTGGAAAGAACCTACGAGCAGTACTTC	CASSVERTYEQYF
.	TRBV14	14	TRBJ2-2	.	TGTGCCAGCAGCCAAATCGACAGCACCGGGGAGCTGTTTTTT	CASSQIDSTGELFF
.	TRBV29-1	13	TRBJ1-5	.	TGCAGCGTTGGAGCGGAAAACAATCAGCCCCAGCATTTT	CSVGAENNQPQHF
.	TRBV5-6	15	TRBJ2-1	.	TGTGCCAGCAGCTTGTCAAGAAGTCCCTACAATGAGCAGTTCTTC	CASSLSRSPYNEQFF
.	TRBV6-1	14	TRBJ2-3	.	TGTGCCAGCAGAAGACTAGGGGGCACAGATACGCAGTATTTT	CASRRLGGTDTQYF
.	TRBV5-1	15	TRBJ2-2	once	TGCGCCAGCAGCTATTACAGATCGAACACCGGGGAGCTGTTTTTT	CASSYYRSNTGELFF
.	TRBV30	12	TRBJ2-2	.	TGTGCCTGGAGTGTACCGGGCAGGGAGCTGTTTTTT	CAWSVPGRELFF
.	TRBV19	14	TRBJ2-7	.	TGTGCCAGTAGTATAGTGACCAGATCCTACGAGCAGTACTTC	CASSIVTRSYEQYF
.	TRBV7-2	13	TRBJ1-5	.	TGTGCCAGCAGCATCGACGGCTATCAGCCCCAGCATTTT	CASSIDGYQPQHF
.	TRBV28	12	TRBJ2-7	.	TGTGCCAGCAGGTCGGGAACCTACGAGCAGTACTTC	CASRSGTYEQYF
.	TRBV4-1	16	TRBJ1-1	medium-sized	TGCGCCAGCAGCCAAGTTCCTCCCGGGAGGAACACTGAAGCTTTCTTT	CASSQVPPGRNTEAFF
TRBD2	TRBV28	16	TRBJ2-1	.	TGTGCCAGCAGACCCCTGGGACTAGCGGGAGGGCCTGAGCAGTTCTTC	CASRPLGLAGGPEQFF
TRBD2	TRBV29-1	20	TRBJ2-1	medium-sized	TGCAGCGTTGAGGGACTAGCGGGAGGGAAATCGAGGAGCTCCTACAATGAGCAGTTCTTC	CSVEGLAGGKSRSSYNEQFF
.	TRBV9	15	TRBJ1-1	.	TGTGCCAGCAGCGCCCTGGCGGGGGCGGCCACTGAAGCTTTCTTT	CASSALAGAATEAFF
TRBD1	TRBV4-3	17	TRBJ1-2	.	TGCGCCAGCAGCACCCGAACGATGGGACAGGGGACCTATGGCTACACCTTC	CASSTRTMGQGTYGYTF
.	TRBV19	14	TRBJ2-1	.	TGTGCCAGTAGCAGGGGCGCGGGCTACAATGAGCAGTTCTTC	CASSRGAGYNEQFF
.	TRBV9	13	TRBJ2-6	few	TGTGCCAGCAGCGTCTCTGGGGCCAACGTCCTGACTTTC	CASSVSGANVLTF
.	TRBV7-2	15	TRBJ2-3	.	TGTGCCAGCAGCTTCCGGGCTTTCCAGGGAGATACGCAGTATTTT	CASSFRAFQGDTQYF
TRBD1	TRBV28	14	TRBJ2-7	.	TGTGCCAGCAGGTACCGGGACAGGGGCCACGAGCAGTACTTC	CASRYRDRGHEQYF
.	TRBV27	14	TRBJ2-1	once	TGTGCCAGCGCCGTGAGCGGACCATACAATGAGCAGTTCTTC	CASAVSGPYNEQFF
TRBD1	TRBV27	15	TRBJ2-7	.	TGTGCCAGCAGTTCGGGTACAGGGGCGACCTACGAGCAGTACTTC	CASSSGTGATYEQYF
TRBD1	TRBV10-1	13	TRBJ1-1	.	TGCGCCAGCAGCGACAGGGTGAACACTGAAGCTTTCTTT	CASSDRVNTEAFF
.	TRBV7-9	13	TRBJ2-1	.	TGTGCCAGCAGTGGGGGGTTCTACAATGAGCAGTTCTTC	CASSGGFYNEQFF
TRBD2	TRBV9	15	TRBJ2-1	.	TGTGCCAGCAGCGCGACGACTAGCGGGAAAGCTGAGCAGTTCTTC	CASSATTSGKAEQFF
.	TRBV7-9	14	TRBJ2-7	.	TGTGCCAGCGGGATGTCAGGGAGAAGCCACGAGCAGTACTTC	CASGMSGRSHEQYF
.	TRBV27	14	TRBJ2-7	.	TGTGCCAGTTCAATATCGGATACGAGCTACGAGCAGTACTTC	CASSISDTSYEQYF
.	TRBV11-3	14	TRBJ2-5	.	TGTGCCAGCAGCCCCCCGGGACGGCGAGAGACCCAGTACTTC	CASSPPGRRETQYF
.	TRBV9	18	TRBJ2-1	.	TGTGCCAGCAGCAGGACAGGGGATAGCGGGAGAGAGTACAATGAGCAGTTCTTC	CASSRTGDSGREYNEQFF
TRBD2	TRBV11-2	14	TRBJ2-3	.	TGTGCCAGCAGACCGGGACTAGCGGGAGATACGCAGTATTTT	CASRPGLAGDTQYF
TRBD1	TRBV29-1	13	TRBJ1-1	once	TGCAGCTATGGGCGGCAGGGGGGCACTGAAGCTTTCTTT	CSYGRQGGTEAFF
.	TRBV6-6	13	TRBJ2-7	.	TGTGCCAGCAGTCCCTCAGGGGCCCACGAGCAGTACTTC	CASSPSGAHEQYF
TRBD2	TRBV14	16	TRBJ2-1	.	TGTGCCAGCAGCCAAGAATTCGGGACTAGCGGGAAAGAGCAGTTCTTC	CASSQEFGTSGKEQFF
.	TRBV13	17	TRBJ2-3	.	TGTGCCAGCAGCCAAGGGTGGGGCAGATCTAGCACAGATACGCAGTATTTT	CASSQGWGRSSTDTQYF
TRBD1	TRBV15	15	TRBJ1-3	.	TGTGCCACCAGCACACGAAACAGGGGACCAAACACCATATATTTT	CATSTRNRGPNTIYF
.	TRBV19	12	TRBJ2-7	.	TGTGCCAGTAGACAGGGCGCCTACGAGCAGTACTTC	CASRQGAYEQYF
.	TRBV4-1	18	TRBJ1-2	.	TGCGCCAGCAGCCAAGAATCTGCAGTGGGTTTATCTAACTATGGCTACACCTTC	CASSQESAVGLSNYGYTF
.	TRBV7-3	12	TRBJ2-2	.	TGTGCCAGCAGCTTAGTGAGCGGGGAGCTGTTTTTT	CASSLVSGELFF
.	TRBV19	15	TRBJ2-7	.	TGTGCCAGTAGTATAGCGGGGGAAAGCTCCTACGAGCAGTACTTC	CASSIAGESSYEQYF
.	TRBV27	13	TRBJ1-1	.	TGTGCCAGCAGTTCAACAGGTGCCACTGAAGCTTTCTTT	CASSSTGATEAFF
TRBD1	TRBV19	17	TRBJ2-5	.	TGTGCCAGTAGTTTACCGGGACAGGGTCGGCGGGGAGAGACCCAGTACTTC	CASSLPGQGRRGETQYF
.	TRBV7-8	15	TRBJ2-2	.	TGTGCCAGCAGAATTGGGGCAGGGGAGACCGGGGAGCTGTTTTTT	CASRIGAGETGELFF
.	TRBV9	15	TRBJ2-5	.	TGTGCCAGCAGCGTAGCTGGGGGGTCCCAAGAGACCCAGTACTTC	CASSVAGGSQETQYF